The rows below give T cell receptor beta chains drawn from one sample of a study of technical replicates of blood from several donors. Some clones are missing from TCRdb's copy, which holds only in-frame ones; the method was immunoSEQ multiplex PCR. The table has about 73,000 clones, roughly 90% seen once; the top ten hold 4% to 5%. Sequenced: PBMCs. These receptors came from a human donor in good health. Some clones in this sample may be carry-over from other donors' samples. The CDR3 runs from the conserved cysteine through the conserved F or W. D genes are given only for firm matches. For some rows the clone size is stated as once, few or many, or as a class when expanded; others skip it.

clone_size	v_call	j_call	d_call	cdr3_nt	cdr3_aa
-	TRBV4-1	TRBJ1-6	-	TGCGCCAGCAGCCACTTCAGGGCCTGGGGCTCACCCCTCCACTTT	CASSHFRAWGSPLHF
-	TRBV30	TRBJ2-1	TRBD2	TGTGCCTGGAGACGGCCCGGAGGCGGGAGGTACAATGAGCAGTTCTTC	CAWRRPGGGRYNEQFF
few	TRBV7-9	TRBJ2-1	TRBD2	TGTGCCAGCAGCTTAGGGACTAGCGGGCGTTCCCTTCAGCAAAAGCAGTTCTTC	CASSLGTSGRSLQQKQFF
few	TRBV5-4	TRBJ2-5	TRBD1	TGTGCCAGCAGCTTACAACAGGGGAAGACCCAGTACTTC	CASSLQQGKTQYF
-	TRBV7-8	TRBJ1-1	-	TGTGCCAGCAGCTCTTGGGGGGACACTGAAGCTTTCTTT	CASSSWGDTEAFF
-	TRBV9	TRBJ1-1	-	TGTGCCAGCAGCGTAGGGAAGGCCAGACTGGAGGCTGAAGCTTTCTTT	CASSVGKARLEAEAFF
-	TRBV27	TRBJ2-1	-	TGTGCCAGCAGTTTACCGGGGAGGGGGTACAATGAGCAGTTCTTC	CASSLPGRGYNEQFF
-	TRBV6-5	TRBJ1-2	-	TGTGCCAGCCGGGGTCAGGGGTCGGAAGGCTACACCTTC	CASRGQGSEGYTF
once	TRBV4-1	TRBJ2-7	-	TGCGCCAGCAGCCAAGAGCTGACAGGTAAAGGCGAGCAGTACTTC	CASSQELTGKGEQYF
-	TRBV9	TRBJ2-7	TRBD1	TGTGCCAGCAGCGTAGCTACAGGGGTCTACGAGCAGTACTTC	CASSVATGVYEQYF
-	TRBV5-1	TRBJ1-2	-	TGCGCCAGCAGCCCGGAGGCCGCCCTCGGTGGCTACACCTTC	CASSPEAALGGYTF
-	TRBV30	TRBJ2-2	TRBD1	TGTGCCTGGAGCCGGACAGGGAGGACCGGGGAGCTGTTTTTT	CAWSRTGRTGELFF
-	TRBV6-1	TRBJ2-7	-	TGTGCCAGCAGTGCCCCCGGGGGGCGAGACGAGCAGTACTTC	CASSAPGGRDEQYF
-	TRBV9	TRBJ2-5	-	TGTGCCAGCAGCGTAGGGGTTGGGGGGAAGGGAGAGACCCAGTACTTC	CASSVGVGGKGETQYF
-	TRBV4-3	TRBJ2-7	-	TGCGCCAGCAGCGCCCACCATCAGGGAGGCGAGCAGTACTTC	CASSAHHQGGEQYF
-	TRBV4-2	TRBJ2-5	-	TGTGCCAGCAGCCAAAACTTAGCCGGGGAGACCCAGTACTTC	CASSQNLAGETQYF
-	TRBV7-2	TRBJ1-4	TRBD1	TGTGCCAGCAGCCCAGCCGGGACAGGGGCAGAAAAACTGTTTTTT	CASSPAGTGAEKLFF
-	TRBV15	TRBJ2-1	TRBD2	TGTGCCACCAGCAGGGCCGCGGGAGGTATATCGTACAATGAGCAGTTCTTC	CATSRAAGGISYNEQFF
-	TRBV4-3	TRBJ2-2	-	TGCGCCAGCAGCCAAGATAATTTAAACACCGGGGAGCTGTTTTTT	CASSQDNLNTGELFF
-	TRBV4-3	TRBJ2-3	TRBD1	TGCGCCAGCAGCCAACGACAGGGAAACACAGATACGCAGTATTTT	CASSQRQGNTDTQYF
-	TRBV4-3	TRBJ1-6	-	TGCGCCAGCAGCCGAGCAGCGGAGATAAATAATTCACCCCTCCACTTT	CASSRAAEINNSPLHF
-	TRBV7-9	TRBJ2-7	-	TGTGCCAGCAGCTTAGAGTATGGGAGCTACGAGCAGTACTTC	CASSLEYGSYEQYF
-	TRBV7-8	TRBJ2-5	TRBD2	TGTGCCAGCAGCTCTCATAGCGGGGGGTGGGAGACCCAGTACTTC	CASSSHSGGWETQYF
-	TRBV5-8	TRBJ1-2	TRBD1	TGTGCCAGCAGCTTGGGACAGGGGAAATATGGCTACACCTTC	CASSLGQGKYGYTF
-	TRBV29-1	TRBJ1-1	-	TGCAGCGTGGGTACAGACGGATACACTGAAGCTTTCTTT	CSVGTDGYTEAFF
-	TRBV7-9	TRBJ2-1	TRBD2	TGTGCCAGCAGCTACCTCGAGCGGGGGTACAATGAGCAGTTCTTC	CASSYLERGYNEQFF
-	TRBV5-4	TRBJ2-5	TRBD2	TGTGCCAGCAGCTTAGCGGGGGCTGGAGAGACCCAGTACTTC	CASSLAGAGETQYF
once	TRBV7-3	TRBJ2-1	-	TGTGCCAGCAGCTTACGCGGGGGCCAACAAAGCTCCTACAATGAGCAGTTCTTC	CASSLRGGQQSSYNEQFF
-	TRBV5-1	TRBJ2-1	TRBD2	TGCGCCAGCAGGGAGAGCGGGGGAGACTACAATGAGCAGTTCTTC	CASRESGGDYNEQFF
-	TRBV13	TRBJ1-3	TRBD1	TGTGCCAGCAGCTCGGTCCCGGGACAGGGGCGTGGAAACACCATATATTTT	CASSSVPGQGRGNTIYF
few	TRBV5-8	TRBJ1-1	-	TGTGCCAGCAGCTTGGTAATGGGCAGCAGTGAAGCTTTCTTT	CASSLVMGSSEAFF
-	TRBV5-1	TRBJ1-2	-	TGCGCCAGCAGCTTACACAGGGCAAACAACTATGGCTACACCTTC	CASSLHRANNYGYTF
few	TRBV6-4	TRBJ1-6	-	TGTGCCAGCAGTGACTCGTGGGAGAATAATTCACCCCTCCACTTT	CASSDSWENNSPLHF
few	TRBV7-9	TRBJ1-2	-	TGTGCCAGCAGCCCGGAGACAGGAGGCTACACCTTC	CASSPETGGYTF
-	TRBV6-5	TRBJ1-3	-	TGTGCCAGCAGTTACTCAGGCCAGGGGTCTGGAAACACCATATATTTT	CASSYSGQGSGNTIYF
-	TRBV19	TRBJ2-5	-	TGTGCCAGTAGTATTATGGAGCGGGAGACCCAGTACTTC	CASSIMERETQYF
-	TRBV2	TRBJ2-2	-	TGTGCCAGCAGCGCTGGAGGAGTGACCGGGGAGCTGTTTTTT	CASSAGGVTGELFF
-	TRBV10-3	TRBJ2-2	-	TGTGCCATCAGCGCCGGGACTTACACCGGGGAGCTGTTTTTT	CAISAGTYTGELFF
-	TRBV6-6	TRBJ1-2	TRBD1	TGTGCCAGCAGTTTGGACAGGGTTTATGGCTACACCTTC	CASSLDRVYGYTF
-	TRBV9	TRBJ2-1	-	TGTGCCAGCAGCGTAGGTGGGGGCTGGGAGCAGTTCTTC	CASSVGGGWEQFF
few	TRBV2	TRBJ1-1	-	TGTGCCAGCAGGCGGGGGACAACCTCGAACACTGAAGCTTTCTTT	CASRRGTTSNTEAFF
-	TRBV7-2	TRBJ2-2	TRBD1	TGTGCCAGCAGCAGTCGCAGGGGGTTCACCGGGGAGCTGTTTTTT	CASSSRRGFTGELFF
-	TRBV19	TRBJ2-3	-	TGTGCCAGTAGTTCAGTAGCGCGGAGCACAGATACGCAGTATTTT	CASSSVARSTDTQYF
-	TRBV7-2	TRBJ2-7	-	TGTGCCAGCAGCTTAGTCCCCCCCAGGGAGCAGTACTTC	CASSLVPPREQYF
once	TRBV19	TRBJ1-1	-	TGTGCCAGTAGTGGACAGTTGAACACTGAAGCTTTCTTT	CASSGQLNTEAFF